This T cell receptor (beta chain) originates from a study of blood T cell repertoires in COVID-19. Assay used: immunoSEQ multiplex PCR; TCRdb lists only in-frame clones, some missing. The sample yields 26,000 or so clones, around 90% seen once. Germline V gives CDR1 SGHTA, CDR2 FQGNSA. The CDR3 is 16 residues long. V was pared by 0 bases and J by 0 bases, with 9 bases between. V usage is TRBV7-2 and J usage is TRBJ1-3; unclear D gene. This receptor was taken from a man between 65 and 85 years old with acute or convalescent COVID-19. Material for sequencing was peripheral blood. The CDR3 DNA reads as TGTGCCAGCAGCTTAGCAGGAGTCAGCTCTGGAAACACCATATATTTT. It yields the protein CASSLAGVSSGNTIYF.